This paragraph covers one T cell receptor (beta chain) sequence. Its matching antigen is unknown. The study ran its PCR with 60 Vbeta and 13 Jbeta primers. The table came from immunoSEQ multiplex PCR; TCRdb's copy has only in-frame clones and leaves some out. The sample holds around 150,000 clones, almost 85% seen once. Trimming removed 0 bases at V and 2 bases at J, with 18 bases between. The CDR3 contains 17 residues. These data originate in a study of cytomegalovirus exposure and HLA in healthy donors. The study, taken as a whole, reports: The study found most TCR sequences rare, yet found some public TCRs in many donors.

What was sequenced was PBMCs. The receptor's source is a man aged 25 to 45 in good health and CMV-seropositive. The V gene is TRBV5-7, the J gene TRBJ2-7, with a weak D call TRBD1 (7 bases). TRBV5-7 is treated as an ORF (open reading frame) with a function not yet certain. The CDR3 region is CASSLAQGGQRAYEQYF. The CDR3 bases are TGTGCCAGCAGCTTGGCGCAGGGGGGCCAGAGGGCCTACGAGCAGTACTTC.